This is a list of T cell receptor beta chains from one sample in a study of blood T cell repertoires in COVID-19. The assay was immunoSEQ multiplex PCR, and TCRdb's table has in-frame clones only and misses some. The table has more than 150,000 clones, 80% to 90% seen once. The sequenced sample was peripheral blood. The receptors originated from a woman at least 80 years old with COVID-19, enrolled during active disease. The CDR3 runs from the conserved cysteine through the conserved F or W. A D gene is named only where the DNA matches it firmly. The size field is filled for only some rows; it gives once, few, many or a size class.

v_gene,j_gene,abundance,d_gene,CDR3nt,CDR3aa
TRBV15,TRBJ1-6,NA,NA,TGTGCCACCAGCACAGACAGGCATAATTCACCCCTCCACTTT,CATSTDRHNSPLHF
TRBV9,TRBJ2-1,NA,NA,TGTGCCAGCAGCGTAGGTGAGGGCTCCTACAATGAGCAGTTCTTC,CASSVGEGSYNEQFF
TRBV7-2,TRBJ1-2,NA,NA,TGTGCCAGCAGCTTAAGGTCGGGGAATATTAACTATGGCTACACCTTC,CASSLRSGNINYGYTF
TRBV5-1,TRBJ2-7,NA,NA,TGCGCCAGCAGCCCGGGGGACAGCTCCTACGAGCAGTACTTC,CASSPGDSSYEQYF
TRBV6-5,TRBJ2-6,NA,NA,TGTGCCAGCAGTTACGGCAGCTCTGGGGCCAACGTCCTGACTTTC,CASSYGSSGANVLTF
TRBV19,TRBJ2-3,NA,NA,TGTGCCAGTAGTATAGATTCGGCCGCGGGTACGCAGTATTTT,CASSIDSAAGTQYF
TRBV5-1,TRBJ1-2,few,NA,TGCGCCAGCAGCTTGGTTAATTTCCTCAGATCTGGCTACACCTTC,CASSLVNFLRSGYTF
TRBV18,TRBJ2-7,NA,TRBD2,TGTGCCAGCTCATCCGGACTAGCGGGAGGCCTCAGGGAGCAGTACTTC,CASSSGLAGGLREQYF
TRBV19,TRBJ2-1,NA,TRBD2,TGTGCCAGTAAGCGGGAGGGCCCCTACAATGAGCAGTTCTTC,CASKREGPYNEQFF
TRBV19,TRBJ1-2,NA,NA,TGTGCCAGTTCGGACCAGGGATCTATTTATGGCTACACCTTC,CASSDQGSIYGYTF
TRBV5-5,TRBJ1-1,NA,NA,TGTGCCAGCAGCCGAGTCACAGGGAGCACTGAAGCTTTCTTT,CASSRVTGSTEAFF
TRBV19,TRBJ1-2,NA,TRBD1,TGTGCCAGTAAAACCGAAGGACAGGGGGAGTATGGCTACACCTTC,CASKTEGQGEYGYTF
TRBV28,TRBJ2-3,NA,NA,TGTGCCAGCAGTTTGGGCGGGGTTAGCACAGATACGCAGTATTTT,CASSLGGVSTDTQYF
TRBV28,TRBJ1-2,NA,NA,TGTGCCAGTGCCGAGGTAGGGGTGAACTATGGCTACACCTTC,CASAEVGVNYGYTF
TRBV11-3,TRBJ2-2,NA,TRBD2,TGTGCCAGCAGCTTAACGCTAGCGGGAGTGACTGGGGAGCTGTTTTTT,CASSLTLAGVTGELFF
TRBV11-2,TRBJ2-1,NA,TRBD1,TGTGCCAGCAGCTTAGGACAGGGGGCGTACAATGAGCAGTTCTTC,CASSLGQGAYNEQFF
TRBV10-3,TRBJ2-3,NA,TRBD2,TGTGCCATCAGTCAGCGGGGGGCAGATACGCAGTATTTT,CAISQRGADTQYF
TRBV5-4,TRBJ1-1,many,NA,TGTGCCAGCAGCTTTGGACAGAACACTGAAGCTTTCTTT,CASSFGQNTEAFF
TRBV19,TRBJ1-5,NA,TRBD1,TGTGCCAGTAGGCCGAGGGGGCCTAGCAATCAGCCCCAGCATTTT,CASRPRGPSNQPQHF
TRBV7-2,TRBJ1-5,NA,TRBD1,TGTGCCAGCAGCTCCTCAGGGGGCGCGGGTCAGCCCCAGCATTTT,CASSSSGGAGQPQHF
TRBV4-1,TRBJ1-1,once,NA,TGCGCCAGCAGCCACCGGAACACTGAAGCTTTCTTT,CASSHRNTEAFF
TRBV7-8,TRBJ1-1,NA,NA,TGTGCCAGCAGCTTATTCCAGGGGCCGAACACTGAAGCTTTCTTT,CASSLFQGPNTEAFF
TRBV19,TRBJ1-2,NA,TRBD1,TGTGCCAGTACGTATGCAGGGGGCCTCTATGGCTACACCTTC,CASTYAGGLYGYTF
TRBV5-6,TRBJ1-2,NA,TRBD1,TGTGCCAGCAGCTTGGGATCCGGGACAGGGGGCGGTGGCTACACCTTC,CASSLGSGTGGGGYTF
TRBV7-9,TRBJ1-2,NA,NA,TGTGCCAGCAGCTTAGCCCCGGGGTCCAATGGCTACACCTTC,CASSLAPGSNGYTF
TRBV19,TRBJ1-2,NA,NA,TGTGCCAGTAGTATAGGCCAGACTAACTATGGCTACACCTTC,CASSIGQTNYGYTF
TRBV2,TRBJ1-4,NA,NA,TGTGCCAGCGCCCGGGACTCCGAGGGTGAAAAACTGTTTTTT,CASARDSEGEKLFF
TRBV5-1,TRBJ2-5,NA,NA,TGCGCCAGCAGCTCCCAGATCACCCGCGCGGGGGAGACCCAGTACTTC,CASSSQITRAGETQYF
TRBV7-2,TRBJ2-6,NA,NA,TGTGCCAGCAGCTCACAAAGCTCTGGGGCCAACGTCCTGACTTTC,CASSSQSSGANVLTF
TRBV28,TRBJ2-1,NA,TRBD2,TGTGCCAGCAGTTCCTTAAGCGGGGGGTGGGGTGATGAGCAGTTCTTC,CASSSLSGGWGDEQFF
TRBV27,TRBJ2-5,once,TRBD1,TGTGCCAGCAGTTCCCGGACAGGGATCCAAGAGACCCAGTACTTC,CASSSRTGIQETQYF
TRBV5-6,TRBJ1-2,NA,TRBD1,TGTGCCAGCAGCTTGGCAGGACAGGCGGTGAACTATGGCTACACCTTC,CASSLAGQAVNYGYTF
TRBV18,TRBJ1-2,NA,TRBD1,TGTGCCAGCTCACCAAACCCACCGGGACAGGGGGCTTATGGCTACACCTTC,CASSPNPPGQGAYGYTF
TRBV27,TRBJ1-1,NA,NA,TGTGCCGCAAAACCTTCGGGGGGGCGGGCAACTGAAGCTTTCTTT,CAAKPSGGRATEAFF
TRBV2,TRBJ1-5,NA,NA,TGTGCCAGCAGCCCCGGGACTGTTCAGCCCCAGCATTTT,CASSPGTVQPQHF
TRBV28,TRBJ1-2,NA,NA,TGTGCCAGCAGTTTTCCCCAACAGGGTAATGGCTACACCTTC,CASSFPQQGNGYTF
TRBV10-3,TRBJ2-7,NA,TRBD1,TGTGCCATCAGAGACACTGACAGGGTACACGAGCAGTACTTC,CAIRDTDRVHEQYF